This T cell receptor (beta chain) originates from a study of blood T cell repertoires in COVID-19 (dated by TCRdb to 2020 to 2022). Broadly, across the study: Samples covering the acute and convalescent phases of COVID-19 were provided by collaborators in the United States, Italy and Spain. The dataset comprised deeply sampled blood TCRbeta repertoires from subjects exposed to, actively infected with, or recovered from COVID-19. Samples came from the ongoing ImmuneRACE study (first 160 participants) plus 1,254 subjects from 6 global collaborators. Where available, HLA class I and class II types were obtained from metadata supplied by the sample provider rather than from assay-based typing. The repertoires were made available in a free public database intended to serve as a resource for research on the immune response to SARS-CoV-2. Sample metadata almost always included a de-identified subject ID, COVID-19 status, age in years and sex. The material from the prospective study consisted of cDNA or gDNA derived from T cells, B-cell-depleted T cells, or PBMCs.

Relative to germline, V is 1 base shorter and J is 6 bases shorter, with 14 bases between their ends. The germline V gene gives CDR1 as SGHRS and CDR2 as YFSETQ. The CDR3 has 15 amino acids, counting the end cysteine and phenylalanine. CDR3 DNA is the only sequence kept; it has 45 bases, read in frame from the first base. Overall study results and their limits: How much clinical and demographic metadata was included differed by source and by participant, and the metadata was provided uncurated.

Points on this clone: It has no known antigen specificity. No base qualities exist here, and no much larger clone lies one base off it.

One collaborating source in Seattle enrolled patients during active infection and followed them longitudinally through the course of disease. Collaborating institutions collected whole blood in K2EDTA tubes following their own protocols. For TCRbeta analysis, collaborators shipped samples as frozen whole blood, isolated PBMCs, or DNA extracted from either of those sample types. TCRbeta CDR3 regions were amplified from genomic DNA by means of the immunoSEQ Assay, a bias-controlled multiplex PCR. The authors' analysis ran thus. The number of nucleated cells in each sample was estimated by amplification of reference gene primers within the assay. To quantify the absolute abundance of each unique TCRbeta CDR3 rearrangement, sequence reads were collapsed and filtered. Productive Simpson clonality was computed per sample as the square root of Simpson's diversity index over productive rearrangements. TCRdb provides this immuneACCESS table in a form limited to in-frame rearrangements. Some clones are lacking; in checked studies, under half of them reflect an unresolved V gene, and why the rest are absent is not known. V and J calls and clone size are copied from that table; D and trimming were computed from the DNA. Recorded for this sample are 85,000 to 130,000 clones; less than 80% of them occurred a single time. Of the sample, 6.2% is held by the ten largest clones.

This clonotype originated in an elderly man with COVID-19, enrolled during active disease. Material: peripheral blood. Here the chain combines TRBV5-1 and TRBJ1-5, and possibly TRBD1, on 5 matching bases. The CDR3 corresponds to CASSLSPGPGQPQHF. The nucleotide sequence is given as TGCGCCAGCAGCTTGTCTCCAGGGCCCGGTCAGCCCCAGCATTTT.